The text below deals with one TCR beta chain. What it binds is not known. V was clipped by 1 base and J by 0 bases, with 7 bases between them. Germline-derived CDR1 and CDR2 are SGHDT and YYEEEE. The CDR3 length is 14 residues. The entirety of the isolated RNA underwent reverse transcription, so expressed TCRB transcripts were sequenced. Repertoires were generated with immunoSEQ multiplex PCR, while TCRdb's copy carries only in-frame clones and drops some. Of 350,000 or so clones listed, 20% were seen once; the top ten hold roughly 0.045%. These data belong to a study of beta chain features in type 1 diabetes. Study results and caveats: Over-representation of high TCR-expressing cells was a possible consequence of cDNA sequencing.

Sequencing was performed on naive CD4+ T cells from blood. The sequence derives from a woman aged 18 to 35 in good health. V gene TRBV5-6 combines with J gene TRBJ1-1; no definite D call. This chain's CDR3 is CASSLNELNTEAFF. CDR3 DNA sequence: TGTGCCAGCAGCTTGAATGAGTTGAACACTGAAGCTTTCTTT.